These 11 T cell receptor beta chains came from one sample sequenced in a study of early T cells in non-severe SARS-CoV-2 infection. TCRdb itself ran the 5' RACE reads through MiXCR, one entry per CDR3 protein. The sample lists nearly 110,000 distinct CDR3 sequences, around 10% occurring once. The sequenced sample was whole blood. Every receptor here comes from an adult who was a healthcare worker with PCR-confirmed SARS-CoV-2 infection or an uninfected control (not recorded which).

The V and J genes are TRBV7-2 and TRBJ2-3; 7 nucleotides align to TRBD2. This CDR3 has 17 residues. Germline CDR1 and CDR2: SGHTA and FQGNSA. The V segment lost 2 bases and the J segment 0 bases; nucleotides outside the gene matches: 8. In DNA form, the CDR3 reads TGTGCCAGCAGCTTAAGGTTGGGCGGGAGTAGCACAGATACGCAGTATTTT. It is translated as CASSLRLGGSSTDTQYF. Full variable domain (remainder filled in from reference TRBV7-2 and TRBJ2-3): GAGVSQSPSNKVTEKGKDVELRCDPISGHTALYWYRQSLGQGLEFLIYFQGNSAPDKSGLPSDRFSAERTGGSVSTLTIQRTQQEDSAVYLCASSLRLGGSSTDTQYFGPGTRLTVL.

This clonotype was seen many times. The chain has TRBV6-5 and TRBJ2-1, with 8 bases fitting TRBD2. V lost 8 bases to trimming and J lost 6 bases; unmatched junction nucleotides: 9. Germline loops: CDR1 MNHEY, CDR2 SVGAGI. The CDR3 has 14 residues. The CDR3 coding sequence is TGTGCCAGCGGAGGACTAGCCCCCTCCAATGAGCAGTTCTTC. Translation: CASGGLAPSNEQFF.

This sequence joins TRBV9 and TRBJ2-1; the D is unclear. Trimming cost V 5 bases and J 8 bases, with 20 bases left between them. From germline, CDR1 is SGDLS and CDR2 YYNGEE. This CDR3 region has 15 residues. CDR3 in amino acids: CASSHKAGWRDEQFF. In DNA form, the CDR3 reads TGTGCCAGCAGTCACAAAGCCGGGTGGCGCGATGAGCAGTTCTTC.

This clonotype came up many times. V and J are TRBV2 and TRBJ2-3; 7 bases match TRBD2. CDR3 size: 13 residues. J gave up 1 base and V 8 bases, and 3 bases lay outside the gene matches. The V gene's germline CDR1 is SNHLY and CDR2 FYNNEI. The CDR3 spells CASASGGTDTQYF. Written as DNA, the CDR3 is TGTGCCAGCGCTAGCGGCGGCACAGATACGCAGTATTTT.

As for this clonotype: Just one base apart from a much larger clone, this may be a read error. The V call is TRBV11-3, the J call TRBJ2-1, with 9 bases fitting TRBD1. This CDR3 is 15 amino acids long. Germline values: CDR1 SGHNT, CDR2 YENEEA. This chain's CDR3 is CASSSGTGSSNKQFF. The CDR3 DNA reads TGTGCCAGCAGCTCCGGGACAGGGTCCAGCAATAAGCAGTTCTTC.

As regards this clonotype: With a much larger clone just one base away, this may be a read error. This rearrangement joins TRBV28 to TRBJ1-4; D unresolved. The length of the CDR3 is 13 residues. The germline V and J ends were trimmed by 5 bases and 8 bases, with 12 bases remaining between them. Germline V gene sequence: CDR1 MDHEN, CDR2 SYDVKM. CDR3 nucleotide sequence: TGTGCCAGCAGTCCCCTAATGCGCGAAAAACTGTTTTTT. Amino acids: CASSPLMREKLFF.

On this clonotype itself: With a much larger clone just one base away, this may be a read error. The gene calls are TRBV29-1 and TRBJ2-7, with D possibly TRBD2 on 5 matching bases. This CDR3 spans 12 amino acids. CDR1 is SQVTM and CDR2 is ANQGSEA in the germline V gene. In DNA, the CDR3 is TGCAGCGTTACTAGTGGTTCCTACGAGCAGAACTTC. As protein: CSVTSGSYEQNF.

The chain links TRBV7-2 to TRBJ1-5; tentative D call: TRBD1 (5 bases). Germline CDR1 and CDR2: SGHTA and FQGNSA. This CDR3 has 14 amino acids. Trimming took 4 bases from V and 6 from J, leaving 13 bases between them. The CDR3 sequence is CASSSVGVGQPQHF. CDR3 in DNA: TGTGCCAGCAGCTCAGTGGGGGTCGGTCAGCCCCAGCATTTT.

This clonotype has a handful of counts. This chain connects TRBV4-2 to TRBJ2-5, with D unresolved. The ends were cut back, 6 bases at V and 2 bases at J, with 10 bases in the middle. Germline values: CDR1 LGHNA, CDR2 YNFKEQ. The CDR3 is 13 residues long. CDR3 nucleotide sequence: TGTGCCAGCAGTGGACGGGTACAAGAGACCCAGTACTTC. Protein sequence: CASSGRVQETQYF.

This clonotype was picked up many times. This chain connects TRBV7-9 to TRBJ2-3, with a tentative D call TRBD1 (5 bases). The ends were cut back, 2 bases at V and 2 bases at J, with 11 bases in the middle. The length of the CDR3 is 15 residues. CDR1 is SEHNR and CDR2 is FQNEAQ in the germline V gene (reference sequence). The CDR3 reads CASSLRQGSTDTQYF. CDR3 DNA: TGTGCCAGCAGCTTACGGCAGGGATCCACAGATACGCAGTATTTT.

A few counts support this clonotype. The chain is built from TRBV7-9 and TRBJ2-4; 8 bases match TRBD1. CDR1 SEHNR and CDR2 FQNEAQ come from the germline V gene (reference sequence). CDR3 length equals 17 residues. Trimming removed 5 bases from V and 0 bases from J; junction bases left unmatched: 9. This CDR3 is CASSRGTGDIAKNIQYF. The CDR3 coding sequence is TGTGCCAGCAGCAGAGGGACAGGCGACATAGCCAAAAACATTCAGTACTTC.